This TCR beta chain was recorded in a study of cytomegalovirus exposure and HLA in healthy donors. Overall study findings and caveats: Apparent HLA restriction characterized most CMV-associated TCR beta chains in a later analysis. As was reported, the HLA-A and HLA-B alleles of most subjects were accurately predicted from TCR beta sequences. Immune exposure was documented only through CMV serostatus.

In the PCR, 60 Vbeta and 13 Jbeta primers were used. As originally analysed: Per a later analysis, the number of unique TCR beta chains was some 82 million, of which roughly 11 million were shared. TCRdb's copy holds only in-frame clones and misses some; the assay was immunoSEQ multiplex PCR. V and J calls and clone size are given by that table; D and trimming were obtained from the DNA. The table has 200,000 to 250,000 clones, around 86% seen once. V gave up 4 bases and J gave up 8 bases; unmatched junction bases: 5. In germline, CDR1 is SGHRS, CDR2 YFSETQ. The CDR3 runs 13 residues. Of note for this clone: Its antigen is still unknown.

This sequence was found in a woman between 35 and 50 years old in good health and CMV-seronegative. Sequenced: PBMCs. The chain uses TRBV5-1 and TRBJ1-4, with 7 nucleotides matching TRBD1. This CDR3 is CASSEGTDEKLFF. The CDR3 coding sequence is TGCGCCAGCAGCGAAGGGACAGACGAAAAACTGTTTTTT.